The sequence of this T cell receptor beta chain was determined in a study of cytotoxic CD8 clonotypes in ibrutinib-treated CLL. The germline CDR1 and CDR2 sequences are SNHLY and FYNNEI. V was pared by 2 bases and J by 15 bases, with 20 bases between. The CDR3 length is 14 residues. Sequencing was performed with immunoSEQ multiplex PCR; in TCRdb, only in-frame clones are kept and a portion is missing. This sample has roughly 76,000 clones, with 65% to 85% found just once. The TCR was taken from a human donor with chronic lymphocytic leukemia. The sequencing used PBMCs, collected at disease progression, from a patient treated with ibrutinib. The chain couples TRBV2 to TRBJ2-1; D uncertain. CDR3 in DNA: TGTGCCAGCAGTGAATTCGTGATTAGTCGACGGATGTTCTTC. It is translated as CASSEFVISRRMFF.